These 5 T cell receptor beta chains came from one sample sequenced in a study of T cell responses to AZD1222 COVID-19 vaccine. Only in-frame clones appear in the TCRdb table, and some are missing; sequencing was by immunoSEQ multiplex PCR. The data contain under 140,000 clones, roughly 89% of them singletons. The specimen was peripheral blood, collected 28 days after the second AZD1222 dose. These receptors came from an adult who received the AZD1222 COVID-19 vaccine.

The chain recombines TRBV7-8 with TRBJ1-5, with D possibly matching TRBD1 (5 bases). The germline V gene has CDR1 SGHVS and CDR2 FQNEAQ. Trimming took off 9 bases at V and 0 bases at J, with 15 bases between the two ends. CDR3 length: 15 amino acids. The CDR3 DNA reads as TGTGCCAGTGCTCGGGGACGGATTAGCAATCAGCCCCAGCATTTT. Translation: CASARGRISNQPQHF.

The V and J genes are TRBV10-3 and TRBJ1-5, with D possibly being TRBD1 (5 bases). Germline V gene sequence: CDR1 ENHRY, CDR2 SYGVKD. The CDR3 length is 17 residues. With 0 bases removed from V and 2 bases from J, the gap between germline ends came to 14 bases. This CDR3 reads CAISESFVREGNQPQHF. The CDR3 DNA is TGTGCCATCAGTGAGTCTTTTGTCAGGGAAGGCAATCAGCCCCAGCATTTT.

As to this clone: Different DNA sequences within this sample yield the same CDR3. The V and J genes are TRBV6-5 and TRBJ2-2; the D gene is possibly TRBD1 (5 bases). V was pared by 5 bases and J by 1 base, with 8 bases between. The CDR3 sequence is 14 residues long. Germline V lookup: CDR1 MNHEY, CDR2 SVGAGI. The CDR3 nucleotides are TGTGCCAGCAGTCGAGACAGGAACACCGGGGAGCTGTTTTTT. Translating gives CASSRDRNTGELFF.

The rearrangement links TRBV5-1 to TRBJ1-1, with TRBD1 matching 10 bases. V shed 3 bases and J 6 bases; nucleotides not matched to a gene: 14. The CDR3 has 17 amino acids. The germline gives CDR1 SGHRS, CDR2 YFSETQ. CDR3 in amino acids: CASSSPGQGPGGPEAFF. The CDR3 nucleotides read TGCGCCAGCAGCTCGCCGGGACAGGGGCCGGGGGGCCCTGAAGCTTTCTTT.

The chain has TRBV20-1 and TRBJ1-1; tentatively, D is TRBD1 (5 bases). Trimming took 3 bases from V and 6 from J, leaving 11 bases between them. The CDR3 is 12 residues long. Looked up from germline, CDR1 is DFQATT and CDR2 is SNEGSKA (reference sequence). The CDR3 loop is CSASGGRAEAFF. The CDR3 DNA follows: TGCAGTGCTAGTGGGGGAAGGGCTGAAGCTTTCTTT.